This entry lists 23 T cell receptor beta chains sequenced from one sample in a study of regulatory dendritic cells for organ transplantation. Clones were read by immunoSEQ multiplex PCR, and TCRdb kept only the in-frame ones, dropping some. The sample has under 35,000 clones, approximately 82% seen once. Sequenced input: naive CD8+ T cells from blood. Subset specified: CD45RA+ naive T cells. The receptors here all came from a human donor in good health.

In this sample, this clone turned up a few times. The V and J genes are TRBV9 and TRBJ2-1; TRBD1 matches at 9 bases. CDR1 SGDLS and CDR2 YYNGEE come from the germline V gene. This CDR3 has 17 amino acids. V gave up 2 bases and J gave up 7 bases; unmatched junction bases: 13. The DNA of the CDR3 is TGTGCCAGCAGCGTGAGGGGGGAGGGACAGGGAATAAATGAGCAGTTCTTC. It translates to CASSVRGEGQGINEQFF. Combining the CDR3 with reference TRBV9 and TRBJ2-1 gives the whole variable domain DSGVTQTPKHLITATGQRVTLRCSPRSGDLSVYWYQQSLDQGLQFLIQYYNGEERAKGNILERFSAQQFPDLHSELNLSSLELGDSALYFCASSVRGEGQGINEQFFGPGTRLTVL.

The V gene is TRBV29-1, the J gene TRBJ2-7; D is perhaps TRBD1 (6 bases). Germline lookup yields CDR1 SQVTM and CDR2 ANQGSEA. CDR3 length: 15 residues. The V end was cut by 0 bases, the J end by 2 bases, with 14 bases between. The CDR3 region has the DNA TGCAGCGTTGAAGATTTCGGCAGGGGCACCTACGAGCAGTACTTC. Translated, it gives CSVEDFGRGTYEQYF.

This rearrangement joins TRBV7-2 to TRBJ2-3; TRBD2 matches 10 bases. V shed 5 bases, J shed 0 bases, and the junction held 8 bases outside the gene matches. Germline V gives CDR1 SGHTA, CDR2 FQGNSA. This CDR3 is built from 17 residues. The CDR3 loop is CASSEILAGSSTDTQYF. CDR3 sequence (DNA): TGTGCCAGCAGCGAAATACTAGCGGGGTCTAGCACAGATACGCAGTATTTT.

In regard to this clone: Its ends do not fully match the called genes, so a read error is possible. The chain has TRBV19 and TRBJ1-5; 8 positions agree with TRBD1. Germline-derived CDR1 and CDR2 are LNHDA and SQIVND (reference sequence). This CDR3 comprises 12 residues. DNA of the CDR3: TGTACCAGTAGGACAGGGAATCAGCCCCAGCATTTT. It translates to CTSRTGNQPQHF.

CDR3 DNA sequence: TGTGCCAGCAGCTTAGGTGGGGGGGGGCCTTCCCTAATCTCCTACGAGCAGTACTTC. It is translated as CASSLGGGGPSLISYEQYF. J is TRBJ2-7 and V is TRBV11-2; the D gene is possibly TRBD2 (7 bases). Germline CDR1 reads SGHAT; CDR2 reads FQNNGV. CDR3 size: 19 residues. Trimming took 1 base from V and 0 from J, leaving 22 bases between them.

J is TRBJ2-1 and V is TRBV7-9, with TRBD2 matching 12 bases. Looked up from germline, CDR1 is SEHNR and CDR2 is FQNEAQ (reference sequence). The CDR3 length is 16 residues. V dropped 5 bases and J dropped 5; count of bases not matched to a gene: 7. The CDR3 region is CASSGLAGGPDNEQFF. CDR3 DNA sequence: TGTGCCAGCAGCGGGCTAGCGGGGGGGCCAGACAATGAGCAGTTCTTC. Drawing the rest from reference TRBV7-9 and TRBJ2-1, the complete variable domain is DTGVSQNPRHKITKRGQNVTFRCDPISEHNRLYWYRQTLGQGPEFLTYFQNEAQLEKSRLLSDRFSAERPKGSFSTLEIQRTEQGDSAMYLCASSGLAGGPDNEQFFGPGTRLTVL.

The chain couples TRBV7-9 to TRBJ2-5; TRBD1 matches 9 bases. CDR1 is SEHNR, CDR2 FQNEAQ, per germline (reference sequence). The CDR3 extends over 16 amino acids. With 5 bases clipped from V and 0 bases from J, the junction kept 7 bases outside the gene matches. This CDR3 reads CASSPGQGKNQETQYF. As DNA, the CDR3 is TGTGCCAGCAGCCCAGGACAGGGGAAAAACCAAGAGACCCAGTACTTC.

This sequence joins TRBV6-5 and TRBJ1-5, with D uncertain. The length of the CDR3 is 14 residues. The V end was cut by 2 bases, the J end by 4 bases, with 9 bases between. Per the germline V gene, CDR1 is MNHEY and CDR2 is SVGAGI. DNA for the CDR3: TGTGCCAGCAGTTACGGAGAGGAGAATCAGCCCCAGCATTTT. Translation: CASSYGEENQPQHF.

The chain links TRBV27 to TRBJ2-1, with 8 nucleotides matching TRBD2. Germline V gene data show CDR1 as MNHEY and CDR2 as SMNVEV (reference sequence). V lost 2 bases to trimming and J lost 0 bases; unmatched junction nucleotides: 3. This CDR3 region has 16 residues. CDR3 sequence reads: CASSLIAGSSYNEQFF. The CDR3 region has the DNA TGTGCCAGCAGTTTAATAGCGGGGTCCTCCTACAATGAGCAGTTCTTC.

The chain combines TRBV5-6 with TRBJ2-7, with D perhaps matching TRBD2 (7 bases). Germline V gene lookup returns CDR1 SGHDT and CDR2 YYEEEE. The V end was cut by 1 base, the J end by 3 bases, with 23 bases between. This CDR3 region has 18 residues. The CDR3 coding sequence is TGTGCCAGCAGCTTGCCGACGTCGGTGGGACTACAGGGCTACGAGCAGTACTTC. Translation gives CASSLPTSVGLQGYEQYF.

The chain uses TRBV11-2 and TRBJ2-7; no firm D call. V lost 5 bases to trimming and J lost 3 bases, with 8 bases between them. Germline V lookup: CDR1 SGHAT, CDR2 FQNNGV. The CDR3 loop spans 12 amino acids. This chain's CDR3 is CASSAPGYEQYF. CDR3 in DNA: TGTGCCAGCAGCGCCCCAGGCTACGAGCAGTACTTC.

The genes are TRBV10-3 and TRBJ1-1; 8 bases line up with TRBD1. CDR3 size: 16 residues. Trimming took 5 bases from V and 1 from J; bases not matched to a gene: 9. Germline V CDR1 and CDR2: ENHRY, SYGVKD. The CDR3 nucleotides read TGTGCCATCAGTTCGACAGGGGTGGGTGCGAACACTGAAGCTTTCTTT. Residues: CAISSTGVGANTEAFF.

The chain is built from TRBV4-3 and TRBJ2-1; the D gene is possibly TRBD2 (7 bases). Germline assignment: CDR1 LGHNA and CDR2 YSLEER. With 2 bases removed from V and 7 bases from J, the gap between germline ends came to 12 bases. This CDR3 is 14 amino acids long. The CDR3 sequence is CASSQSRGGNEQFF. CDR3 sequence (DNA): TGCGCCAGCAGCCAATCCAGGGGAGGGAATGAGCAGTTCTTC.

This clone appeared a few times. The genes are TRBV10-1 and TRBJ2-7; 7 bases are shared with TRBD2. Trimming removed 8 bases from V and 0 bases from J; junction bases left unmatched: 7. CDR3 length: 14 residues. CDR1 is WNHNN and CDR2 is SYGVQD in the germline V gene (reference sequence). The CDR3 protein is CASDLAESSYEQYF. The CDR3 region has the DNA TGCGCCAGCGACCTAGCGGAAAGCTCCTACGAGCAGTACTTC.

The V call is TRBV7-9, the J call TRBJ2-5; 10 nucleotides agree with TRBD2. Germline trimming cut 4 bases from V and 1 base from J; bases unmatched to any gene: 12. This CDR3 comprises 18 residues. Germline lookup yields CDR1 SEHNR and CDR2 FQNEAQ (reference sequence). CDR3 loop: CASSSRGAGGVLQETQYF. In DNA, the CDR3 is TGTGCCAGCAGCTCTAGGGGAGCGGGGGGGGTCCTCCAAGAGACCCAGTACTTC.

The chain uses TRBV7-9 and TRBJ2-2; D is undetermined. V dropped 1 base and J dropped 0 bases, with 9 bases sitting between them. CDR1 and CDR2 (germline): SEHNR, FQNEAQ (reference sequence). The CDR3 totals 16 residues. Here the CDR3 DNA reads TGTGCCAGCAGCTTAGAAATGGTAGCGAACACCGGGGAGCTGTTTTTT. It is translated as CASSLEMVANTGELFF.

The chain's CDR3 is CASSERGSSYNEQFF. In nucleotides, the CDR3 is TGTGCCAGCAGTGAGCGGGGGAGCTCCTACAATGAGCAGTTCTTC. This rearrangement joins TRBV6-4 to TRBJ2-1; 7 nucleotides agree with TRBD2. Germline V gives CDR1 MRHNA, CDR2 SNTAGT. Unmatched junction bases numbered 2, after V lost 3 bases and J lost 0 bases. This CDR3 comprises 15 residues.

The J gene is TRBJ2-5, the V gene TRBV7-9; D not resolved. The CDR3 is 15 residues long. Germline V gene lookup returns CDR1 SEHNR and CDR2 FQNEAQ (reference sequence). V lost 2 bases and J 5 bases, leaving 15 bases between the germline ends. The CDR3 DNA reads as TGTGCCAGCAGCTTAAATCGGCGGCCCCTTGAGACCCAGTACTTC. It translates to CASSLNRRPLETQYF.

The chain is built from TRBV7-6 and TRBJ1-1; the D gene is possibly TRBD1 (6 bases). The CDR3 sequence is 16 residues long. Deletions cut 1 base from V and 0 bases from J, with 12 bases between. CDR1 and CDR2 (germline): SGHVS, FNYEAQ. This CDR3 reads CASSLGGGVMNTEAFF. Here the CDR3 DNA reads TGTGCCAGCAGCTTAGGAGGGGGGGTGATGAACACTGAAGCTTTCTTT.

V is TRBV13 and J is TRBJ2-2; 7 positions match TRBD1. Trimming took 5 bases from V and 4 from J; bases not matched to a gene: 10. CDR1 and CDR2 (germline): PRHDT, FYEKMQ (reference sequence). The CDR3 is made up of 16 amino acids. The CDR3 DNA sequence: TGTGCCAGCAGCCCCCCTTTACAGGGGACCACCGGGGAGCTGTTTTTT. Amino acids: CASSPPLQGTTGELFF.

CDR3 nucleotides: TGTGCCAGCAGCCCGTCCGGGACAGGGATTCGGGAGCAGTACTTC. Translating it yields CASSPSGTGIREQYF. This chain connects TRBV13 to TRBJ2-7, with 9 nucleotides matching TRBD1. Germline V gene data show CDR1 as PRHDT and CDR2 as FYEKMQ (reference sequence). The CDR3 runs to 15 residues. The V segment lost 5 bases and the J segment 7 bases; nucleotides outside the gene matches: 12.

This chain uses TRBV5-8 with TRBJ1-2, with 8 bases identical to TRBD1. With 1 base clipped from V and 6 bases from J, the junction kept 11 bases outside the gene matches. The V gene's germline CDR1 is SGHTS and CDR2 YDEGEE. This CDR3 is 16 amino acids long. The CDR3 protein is CASSLMNGQGTHGYTF. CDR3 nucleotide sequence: TGTGCCAGCAGCTTGATGAATGGACAGGGAACTCATGGCTACACCTTC.

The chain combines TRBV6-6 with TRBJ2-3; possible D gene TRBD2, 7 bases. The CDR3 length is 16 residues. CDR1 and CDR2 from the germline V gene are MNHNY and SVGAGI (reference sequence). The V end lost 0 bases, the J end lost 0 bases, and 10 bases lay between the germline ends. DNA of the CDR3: TGTGCCAGCAGTTACTCGCGGGGGACAAGCACAGATACGCAGTATTTT. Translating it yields CASSYSRGTSTDTQYF.